The 32 T cell receptor beta chains presented below share a single source sample, sequenced in a study of cytomegalovirus exposure and HLA in healthy donors. This PCR relied on a set of 60 Vbeta primers and 13 Jbeta primers. The method was immunoSEQ multiplex PCR; TCRdb's version includes in-frame clones alone and lacks a portion of them. The sample lists about 98,000 clones, 81% occurring once. Sample: PBMCs. Source of these receptors: a man in his forties in good health and CMV-seronegative.

V gene TRBV11-2 combines with J gene TRBJ2-7; D may be TRBD1 (6 bases). V lost 5 bases and J lost 5, with 16 bases in between. Germline values: CDR1 SGHAT, CDR2 FQNNGV. CDR3 length equals 14 residues. CDR3 in DNA: TGTGCCAGCAGCCGCTACAGGGATATCCACGAGCAGTACTTC. This gives the protein CASSRYRDIHEQYF.

The chain employs TRBV6-1 and TRBJ1-2; no firm D call. The CDR3 runs to 13 residues. Deletions cut 3 bases from V and 6 bases from J, with 11 bases between. Per the germline V gene, CDR1 is MNHNS and CDR2 is SASEGT. As DNA, the CDR3 is TGTGCCAGCAGTGATCATCTGCGAGATGGCTACACCTTC. This gives the protein CASSDHLRDGYTF.

This clone was found a few times. The chain carries TRBV30 and TRBJ2-5; no firm D call. V lost 2 bases and J lost 4, with 8 bases in between. Germline loops: CDR1 GTSNPN, CDR2 SVGIG (reference sequence). CDR3 length: 12 residues. CDR3 sequence: CAWSFSRETQYF. The CDR3 nucleotides are TGTGCCTGGAGTTTTAGTCGAGAGACCCAGTACTTC.

In this sample, this clone turned up a few times. The chain joins TRBV5-4 to TRBJ1-1; D gene unclear. The CDR3 covers 14 residues. With 0 bases removed from V and 2 bases from J, the gap between germline ends came to 8 bases. In germline, CDR1 is SGHNT, CDR2 YYREEE (reference sequence). CDR3 sequence: CASSLDRLNTEAFF. As DNA, the CDR3 is TGTGCCAGCAGCTTGGACAGATTAAACACTGAAGCTTTCTTT. Full variable domain (rest looked up from reference TRBV5-4 and TRBJ1-1): ETGVTQSPTHLIKTRGQQVTLRCSSQSGHNTVSWYQQALGQGPQFIFQYYREEENGRGNFPPRFSGLQFPNYSSELNVNALELDDSALYLCASSLDRLNTEAFFGQGTRLTVV.

The chain employs TRBV6-1 and TRBJ1-5; D is unresolved. Germline V gene lookup returns CDR1 MNHNS and CDR2 SASEGT. CDR3 length: 16 amino acids. Trimming removed 3 bases at V and 6 bases at J, with 18 bases between. The CDR3 nucleotides are TGTGCCAGCAGTGATCCCGCCGCAGTCCGGGGTCAGCCCCAGCATTTT. Amino acids: CASSDPAAVRGQPQHF.

The chain combines TRBV6-6 with TRBJ2-1; 13 positions agree with TRBD2. The CDR3 is made up of 14 amino acids. Germline loops: CDR1 MNHNY, CDR2 SVGAGI (reference sequence). J was trimmed by 8 bases and V by 6 bases; bases with no gene match: 4. CDR3 amino acids: CASRRTSGGYEQFF. The CDR3, as DNA: TGTGCCAGCAGGCGGACTAGCGGGGGATATGAGCAGTTCTTC.

The genes are TRBV7-9 and TRBJ2-5; 12 nucleotides align to TRBD1. The CDR3 is 16 amino acids. Germline trimming cut 5 bases from V and 5 bases from J; bases unmatched to any gene: 9. CDR1 is SEHNR, CDR2 FQNEAQ, per germline (reference sequence). CDR3 amino acids: CASSGDRGHGWETQYF. DNA for the CDR3: TGTGCCAGCAGCGGGGACAGGGGGCATGGGTGGGAGACCCAGTACTTC.

This chain connects TRBV5-1 to TRBJ1-6; maybe TRBD1 (5 bases). Germline-derived CDR1 and CDR2 are SGHRS and YFSETQ. This CDR3 is built from 15 residues. Trimming took 3 bases from V and 4 from J, leaving 11 bases between them. CDR3 sequence reads: CASSSEGSYNSPLHF. CDR3 DNA: TGCGCCAGCAGCTCGGAGGGGAGTTATAATTCACCCCTCCACTTT. Variable domain in full (rest from reference TRBV5-1 and TRBJ1-6): KAGVTQTPRYLIKTRGQQVTLSCSPISGHRSVSWYQQTPGQGLQFLFEYFSETQRNKGNFPGRFSGRQFSNSRSEMNVSTLELGDSALYLCASSSEGSYNSPLHFGNGTRLTVT.

The chain carries TRBV7-6 and TRBJ2-7; D might be TRBD1 (5 bases). This CDR3 spans 13 amino acids. Between the trimmed V and J ends, which lost 5 bases and 6 bases, there was a span of 14 bases. From germline, CDR1 is SGHVS and CDR2 FNYEAQ. CDR3 loop: CASSIGNQGEQYF. CDR3 nucleotides: TGTGCCAGCAGCATAGGCAATCAGGGCGAGCAGTACTTC.

This clone was observed once. This chain links TRBV11-2 with TRBJ2-1, with unresolved D. V lost 2 bases and J 4 bases, leaving 18 bases between the germline ends. Germline loops: CDR1 SGHAT, CDR2 FQNNGV. This CDR3 is built from 17 residues. The CDR3 sequence: CASSLISGRVGYNEQFF. CDR3 nucleotide sequence: TGTGCCAGCAGCTTAATCTCGGGTAGAGTGGGTTACAATGAGCAGTTCTTC.

The rearrangement joins TRBV7-8 to TRBJ1-1, with 8 bases identical to TRBD1. The CDR3 covers 16 residues. The trim removed 3 bases at V and 5 bases at J, leaving 11 bases unmatched. Germline-derived CDR1 and CDR2 are SGHVS and FQNEAQ. Written as DNA, the CDR3 is TGTGCCAGCAGCTTTGTGGACAGGGCAGGGGGAACTGAAGCTTTCTTT. Protein product: CASSFVDRAGGTEAFF.

The CDR3 DNA is TGTGCCAGCAGCTTATCCGGACAGGGGCTAACAAACTCCTACGAGCAGTACTTC. Amino acids: CASSLSGQGLTNSYEQYF. This chain connects TRBV7-6 to TRBJ2-7; TRBD1 matches 9 bases. The V gene end was trimmed by 2 bases and the J gene end by 0 bases; junction bases not matched to a gene: 11. CDR1 is SGHVS and CDR2 is FNYEAQ in the germline V gene. The length of the CDR3 is 18 residues.

Written as DNA, the CDR3 is TGTGCCACCAGCAGAGATTCAGGGTGGTATGGCTACACCTTC. It codes for CATSRDSGWYGYTF. The chain links TRBV15 to TRBJ1-2; D is perhaps TRBD1 (5 bases). This CDR3 is 14 amino acids long. Germline CDR1 reads LNHNV; CDR2 reads YYDKDF (reference sequence). Trimming pared 0 bases from V and 5 bases from J, leaving 10 bases between.

This chain connects TRBV10-3 to TRBJ1-2, with a tentative D call TRBD1 (5 bases). Trimming took off 0 bases at V and 4 bases at J, with 12 bases between the two ends. This CDR3 has 15 amino acids. From germline, CDR1 is ENHRY and CDR2 SYGVKD. CDR3 sequence: CAISESTRVPYGYTF. The CDR3 nucleotides read TGTGCCATCAGTGAGTCGACCAGGGTCCCCTATGGCTACACCTTC.

This chain connects TRBV19 to TRBJ2-7; D might be TRBD2 (5 bases). From germline, CDR1 is LNHDA and CDR2 SQIVND (reference sequence). V gave up 1 base and J gave up 0 bases, with 16 bases separating them. This CDR3 has 17 residues. The CDR3 DNA reads TGTGCCAGTAGTATAGGCACTAGGGCCCGTGACTCCTACGAGCAGTACTTC. Its translation: CASSIGTRARDSYEQYF.

V is TRBV4-1 and J is TRBJ2-2; D remains ambiguous. The CDR3 is made up of 17 amino acids. The V gene lost 2 bases and the J gene lost 0 bases, with 13 bases spanning the gap. Germline CDR1 MGHRA, CDR2 YSYEKL. CDR3: CASSQFDLIANTGELFF. The CDR3 DNA reads TGCGCCAGCAGCCAATTTGACTTAATCGCGAACACCGGGGAGCTGTTTTTT.

The V gene is TRBV4-1, the J gene TRBJ1-2, with D possibly matching TRBD1 (5 bases). V lost 2 bases and J 5 bases, leaving 21 bases between the germline ends. Germline V gene data show CDR1 as MGHRA and CDR2 as YSYEKL. CDR3 length equals 17 residues. This CDR3 is CASSQILGADGVYGYTF. DNA for the CDR3: TGCGCCAGCAGCCAAATCCTTGGGGCGGACGGTGTTTATGGCTACACCTTC.

CDR3 region: CASSPPGAGYPEAFF. The CDR3 coding sequence is TGTGCCAGCAGCCCTCCAGGGGCAGGGTACCCTGAAGCTTTCTTT. The chain joins TRBV11-2 to TRBJ1-1, with D perhaps TRBD1 (6 bases). The CDR3 loop spans 15 amino acids. The germline V gene has CDR1 SGHAT and CDR2 FQNNGV. V was shortened by 5 bases and J by 6 bases, with 19 bases between the two germline ends.

This chain uses TRBV6-1 with TRBJ1-5; tentatively, D is TRBD1 (6 bases). With 1 base removed from V and 6 bases from J, the gap between germline ends came to 16 bases. The CDR3 is made up of 16 amino acids. CDR1 is MNHNS, CDR2 SASEGT, per germline. The CDR3 region is CASSEDWGRMGQPQHF. CDR3 bases: TGTGCCAGCAGTGAAGACTGGGGGCGGATGGGTCAGCCCCAGCATTTT.

The chain has TRBV9 and TRBJ1-5; 7 bases agree with TRBD1. There are 15 residues in the CDR3. V was pared by 3 bases and J by 1 base, with 4 bases of the junction left unmatched. CDR1 is SGDLS, CDR2 YYNGEE, per germline. In DNA, the CDR3 is TGTGCCAGCAGCGCCGGGGACAGAAGCAATCAGCCCCAGCATTTT. It translates to CASSAGDRSNQPQHF.

This clone was counted between two and nine times. The chain has TRBV13 and TRBJ1-5, with 7 bases lining up with TRBD1. The V and J ends lost 2 bases and 0 bases, in that order; junction bases with no gene match: 4. Germline assignment: CDR1 PRHDT and CDR2 FYEKMQ (reference sequence). The CDR3 totals 16 residues. This CDR3 is CASSLRDRYSNQPQHF. The CDR3 DNA is TGTGCCAGCAGCTTACGGGACAGATATAGCAATCAGCCCCAGCATTTT.

The chain employs TRBV4-3 and TRBJ1-6, with 9 bases identical to TRBD1. Germline V CDR1 and CDR2: LGHNA, YSLEER. The CDR3 length is 15 residues. V was pared by 4 bases and J by 12 bases, with 10 bases of the junction left unmatched. CDR3 sequence: CASSREWGQGVPLHF. The CDR3, as DNA: TGCGCCAGCAGCCGAGAATGGGGACAGGGAGTACCCCTCCACTTT.

The V and J genes are TRBV10-2 and TRBJ1-4; 8 nucleotides agree with TRBD1. CDR1 and CDR2 (germline): WSHSY, SAAADI. Trimming at V came to 8 bases and at J to 8 bases, leaving 13 bases not matched to a gene. The CDR3 spans 15 residues. The CDR3 nucleotides read TGCGCCAGCCTGGATAATGGACAGGGAGGGGAAAAACTGTTTTTT. Translating it yields CASLDNGQGGEKLFF.

This clone came up a few times. The rearrangement joins TRBV28 to TRBJ2-5; D gene ambiguous. CDR3 length: 15 amino acids. In germline, CDR1 is MDHEN, CDR2 SYDVKM. V was trimmed by 2 bases and J by 3 bases, leaving 13 bases between them. The CDR3 nucleotides are TGTGCCAGCAGTTTAGCTAGGAAGAAAAAAGAGACCCAGTACTTC. It encodes CASSLARKKKETQYF.

The V and J genes are TRBV10-3 and TRBJ2-1; the match to TRBD2 covers 10 bases. V shed 7 bases, J shed 5 bases, and the junction held 2 bases outside the gene matches. This CDR3 is 13 amino acids long. Looked up from germline, CDR1 is ENHRY and CDR2 is SYGVKD. The CDR3 sequence is CAIKSGGDNEQFF. CDR3 in DNA: TGTGCCATCAAAAGCGGGGGGGACAATGAGCAGTTCTTC.

This clone was recorded a few times. The rearrangement uses TRBV5-1 and TRBJ2-7, with TRBD1 as a possible D gene (5 bases). CDR3 size: 14 residues. The germline V gene has CDR1 SGHRS and CDR2 YFSETQ. Between the trimmed V and J ends, which lost 4 bases and 0 bases, there was a span of 11 bases. The CDR3 loop reads CASSPRVNSYEQYF. Here the CDR3 DNA reads TGCGCCAGCAGCCCCAGGGTCAACTCCTACGAGCAGTACTTC.

This clone was seen only once. CDR3 in DNA: TGCGCCAGCAGCTTGGCCGAGGACACTGAAGCTTTCTTT. It yields the protein CASSLAEDTEAFF. The chain recombines TRBV5-1 with TRBJ1-1; the D is unclear. V dropped 0 bases and J dropped 3 bases, with 6 bases sitting between them. CDR3 size: 13 residues. Germline V CDR1 and CDR2: SGHRS, YFSETQ.

This clone has just one count. The J gene is TRBJ2-3, the V gene TRBV5-1, with unresolved D. Germline-derived CDR1 and CDR2 are SGHRS and YFSETQ. The CDR3 spans 13 residues. Trimming took off 3 bases at V and 6 bases at J, with 11 bases between the two ends. CDR3 nucleotides: TGCGCCAGCAGCTCAGACTCCCGTGATACGCAGTATTTT. Protein: CASSSDSRDTQYF.

This clone was seen just once. The genes are TRBV4-1 and TRBJ2-5; TRBD1 agrees at 9 bases. This CDR3 is 14 amino acids long. CDR1 and CDR2 (germline): MGHRA, YSYEKL. V was pared by 5 bases and J by 3 bases, with 4 bases of the junction left unmatched. The CDR3 DNA reads TGCGCCAGCAGCAAGGGACAGGGAAAAGAGACCCAGTACTTC. It encodes CASSKGQGKETQYF.

J is TRBJ1-2 and V is TRBV5-5; 9 nucleotides align to TRBD1. Trimming took 0 bases from V and 7 from J; bases not matched to a gene: 10. CDR3 length: 16 amino acids. The germline V gene encodes CDR1 SGHKS and CDR2 YYEKEE (reference sequence). CDR3: CASSLAAGQGPAGYTF. The DNA of the CDR3 is TGTGCCAGCAGCTTGGCCGCGGGACAGGGCCCAGCTGGCTACACCTTC.

This clone was detected only a few times. The chain is built from TRBV5-4 and TRBJ1-1; the match to TRBD1 covers 8 bases. The CDR3 is 14 residues long. CDR1 and CDR2 from the germline V gene are SGHNT and YYREEE (reference sequence). V was pared by 4 bases and J by 3 bases, with 5 bases of the junction left unmatched. The CDR3 DNA reads as TGTGCCAGCAGCGCCAACAGGGGGGACACTGAAGCTTTCTTT. Protein product: CASSANRGDTEAFF.

V and J are TRBV18 and TRBJ1-2; no reliable D call. This CDR3 has 11 residues. Germline assignment: CDR1 KGHSH and CDR2 LQKENI. Trimming left V 2 bases short and J 8 bases short, with 6 bases between. The CDR3: CASSPSTGYTF. The CDR3 DNA sequence: TGTGCCAGCTCACCAAGCACGGGCTACACCTTC.